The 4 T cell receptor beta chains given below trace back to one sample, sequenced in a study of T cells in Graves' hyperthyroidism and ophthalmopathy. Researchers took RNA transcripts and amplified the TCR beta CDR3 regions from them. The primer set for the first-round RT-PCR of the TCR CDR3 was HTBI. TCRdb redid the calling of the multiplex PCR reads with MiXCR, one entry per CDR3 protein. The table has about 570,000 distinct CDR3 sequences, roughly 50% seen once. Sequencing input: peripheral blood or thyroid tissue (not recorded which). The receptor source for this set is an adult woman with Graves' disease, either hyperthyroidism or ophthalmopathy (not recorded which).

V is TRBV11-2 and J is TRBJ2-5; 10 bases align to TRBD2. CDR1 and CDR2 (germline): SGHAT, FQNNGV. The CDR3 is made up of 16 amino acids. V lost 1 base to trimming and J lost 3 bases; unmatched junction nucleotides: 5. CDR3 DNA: TGTGCCAGCAGCTTAGGAGCGGGAGGGCCGGAAGAGACCCAGTACTTC. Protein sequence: CASSLGAGGPEETQYF. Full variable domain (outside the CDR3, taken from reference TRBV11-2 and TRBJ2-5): EAGVAQSPRYKIIEKRQSVAFWCNPISGHATLYWYQQILGQGPKLLIQFQNNGVVDDSQLPKDRFSAERLKGVDSTLKIQPAKLEDSAVYLCASSLGAGGPEETQYFGPGTRLLVL.

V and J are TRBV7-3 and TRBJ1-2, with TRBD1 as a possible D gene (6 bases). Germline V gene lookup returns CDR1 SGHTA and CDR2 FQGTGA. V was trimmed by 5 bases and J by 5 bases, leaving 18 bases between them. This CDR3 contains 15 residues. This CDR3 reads CASSPEGERSYGYTF. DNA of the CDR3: TGTGCCAGCAGCCCCGAGGGGGAAAGATCTTATGGCTACACCTTC.

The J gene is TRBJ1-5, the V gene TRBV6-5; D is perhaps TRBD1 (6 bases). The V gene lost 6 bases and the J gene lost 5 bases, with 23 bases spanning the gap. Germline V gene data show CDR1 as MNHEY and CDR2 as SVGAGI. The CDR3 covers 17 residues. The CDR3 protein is CASSLPKQDRPDQPQHF. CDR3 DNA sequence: TGTGCCAGCAGCTTACCAAAACAAGACAGGCCGGATCAGCCCCAGCATTTT.

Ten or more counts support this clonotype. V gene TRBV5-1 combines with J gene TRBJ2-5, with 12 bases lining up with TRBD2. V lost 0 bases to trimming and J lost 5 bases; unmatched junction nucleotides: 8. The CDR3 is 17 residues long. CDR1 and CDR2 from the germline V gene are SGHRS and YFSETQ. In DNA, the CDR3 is TGCGCCAGCAGCTTGGCCGGACTAGCGGGATTTGGGGAGACCCAGTACTTC. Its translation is CASSLAGLAGFGETQYF.